Sequencing of this T cell receptor beta chain was carried out in a study of T cells after posttransplantation cyclophosphamide. Notes on the study in general: Blood and skin or GI T cell repertoires showed limited TRB overlap.

In this sample, this clone turned up a few times. No antigen is known for it. The germline V gene encodes CDR1 SNHLY and CDR2 FYNNEI. CDR3 size: 15 residues. Trimming cost V 4 bases and J 6 bases, with 18 bases left between them. Only in-frame clones appear in the TCRdb table, and some are missing; sequencing was by immunoSEQ multiplex PCR. Listed for the sample are 10,000 to 15,000 clones, none seen a single time. Treatment was busulfan-fludarabine conditioning, a marrow graft, and cyclophosphamide on days +3 and +4. Sequences were derived from PBMCs, sampled after allogeneic stem cell transplant with posttransplant cyclophosphamide. The receptor's source is a female patient in her 40s who received an allogeneic stem cell transplant from an unrelated donor, was CMV-positive, and had acute GVHD only. The T cells may partly be graft donor cells. V gene TRBV2 combines with J gene TRBJ1-2; tentative D call: TRBD1 (6 bases). CDR3 sequence (DNA): TGTGCCAGCAGTGGAGGCAGGGGCCCGACGCATGGCTACACCTTC. Amino acid sequence: CASSGGRGPTHGYTF.